This passage covers 18 T cell receptor beta chains from one sample sequenced in a study of PD-1 and CTLA-4 blockade in melanoma. Only in-frame clones appear in the TCRdb table, and some are missing; sequencing was by immunoSEQ multiplex PCR. The table has 30,000 or so clones, approximately 89% seen once. Source: CD8+ T cells from peripheral blood, taken from a patient given anti-PD-1 treatment. Source of these receptors: a human donor with melanoma.

The chain uses TRBV2 and TRBJ1-1; TRBD1 aligns across 9 bases. Germline CDR1 and CDR2: SNHLY and FYNNEI. Trimming at V came to 6 bases and at J to 8 bases, leaving 4 bases not matched to a gene. This CDR3 has 12 residues. The CDR3 loop reads CASSPGQGEAFF. In DNA form, the CDR3 reads TGTGCCAGCAGCCCGGGACAGGGCGAAGCTTTCTTT.

This clone was seen a single time. This chain joins TRBV27 and TRBJ2-1; the match to TRBD2 covers 12 bases. Germline assignment: CDR1 MNHEY and CDR2 SMNVEV (reference sequence). After removal of 6 bases from V and 8 bases from J, the junction contained 8 bases not matched to a gene. The CDR3 runs to 15 residues. The CDR3 here is CASRELAGGLDEQFF. CDR3 DNA: TGTGCCAGCAGGGAACTAGCGGGAGGTCTCGATGAGCAGTTCTTC.

The V call is TRBV30, the J call TRBJ2-1; D gene uncertain. CDR3 length equals 12 residues. Germline-derived CDR1 and CDR2 are GTSNPN and SVGIG (reference sequence). Trimming pared 1 base from V and 6 bases from J, leaving 7 bases between. CDR3 sequence reads: CAWSEWTNEQFF. CDR3 nucleotide sequence: TGTGCCTGGAGTGAGTGGACCAATGAGCAGTTCTTC.

The J gene is TRBJ1-2, the V gene TRBV19; 7 nucleotides agree with TRBD1. With V trimmed by 8 bases and J by 5 bases, 8 bases remained unmatched. CDR3 length: 13 amino acids. In germline, CDR1 is LNHDA, CDR2 SQIVND (reference sequence). Written as DNA, the CDR3 is TGTGCCAGTTCAGACAGGGTCGATTATGGCTACACCTTC. This gives the protein CASSDRVDYGYTF.

The chain joins TRBV27 to TRBJ2-5; 8 bases match TRBD1. Germline trimming cut 4 bases from V and 4 bases from J; bases unmatched to any gene: 8. The CDR3 has 15 residues. Per germline, CDR1 MNHEY and CDR2 SMNVEV (reference sequence). The CDR3 reads CASSSTGADGETQYF. The CDR3 DNA sequence: TGTGCCAGCAGTTCGACAGGGGCGGATGGAGAGACCCAGTACTTC.

The chain employs TRBV27 and TRBJ2-7, with D maybe TRBD2 (5 bases). The germline V and J ends were trimmed by 8 bases and 4 bases, with 15 bases remaining between them. Germline CDR1 is MNHEY and CDR2 is SMNVEV (reference sequence). The CDR3 loop spans 13 amino acids. The CDR3 DNA reads TGTGCCAGCTCCCCCGGGGTAGGGTACGAGCAGTACTTC. Translated, it gives CASSPGVGYEQYF.

This sequence joins TRBV30 and TRBJ2-2; a possible D gene is TRBD2 (5 bases). Trimming pared 6 bases from V and 1 base from J, leaving 6 bases between. CDR1 is GTSNPN and CDR2 is SVGIG in the germline V gene (reference sequence). The CDR3 contains 12 residues. This CDR3 reads CACGENTGELFF. CDR3 nucleotides: TGTGCCTGCGGGGAGAACACCGGGGAGCTGTTTTTT.

This sequence joins TRBV7-9 and TRBJ2-1, with D possibly matching TRBD1 (5 bases). V lost 2 bases, J lost 6 bases, and 8 bases lay in between. The CDR3 runs to 13 residues. CDR1 and CDR2 from the germline V gene are SEHNR and FQNEAQ (reference sequence). The CDR3 spells CASSLQGINEQFF. The DNA of the CDR3 is TGTGCCAGCAGCTTACAGGGTATCAATGAGCAGTTCTTC.

This clone was counted between two and nine times. The chain uses TRBV6-5 and TRBJ2-7; D gene ambiguous. Trimming stripped 1 base from V and 5 bases from J, with 6 bases between. Per germline, CDR1 MNHEY and CDR2 SVGAGI. The CDR3 has 12 amino acids. CDR3 sequence (DNA): TGTGCCAGCAGTTACTACGGCGACGAGCAGTACTTC. Translated, it gives CASSYYGDEQYF.

The chain recombines TRBV6-5 with TRBJ1-1; no clear D gene. The length of the CDR3 is 13 residues. V was cut by 7 bases and J by 3 bases, with 12 bases left in between. The germline CDR1 and CDR2 sequences are MNHEY and SVGAGI. This CDR3 is CASTQRKDTEAFF. In nucleotides, the CDR3 is TGTGCCAGCACTCAACGAAAGGACACTGAAGCTTTCTTT.

The genes are TRBV29-1 and TRBJ2-5; no reliable D call. The V end was cut by 1 base, the J end by 2 bases, with 5 bases between. CDR1 SQVTM and CDR2 ANQGSEA come from the germline V gene. CDR3 size: 12 residues. The CDR3 reads CSVEGLQETQYF. Written as DNA, the CDR3 is TGCAGCGTTGAAGGCTTACAAGAGACCCAGTACTTC.

The J gene is TRBJ2-7, the V gene TRBV28; 7 bases agree with TRBD2. The CDR3 is 13 amino acids. Germline CDR1 reads MDHEN; CDR2 reads SYDVKM. V trimming: 3 bases; J trimming: 2 bases; junction bases outside the gene matches: 1. The CDR3 protein is CASSLAGAYEQYF. Written as DNA, the CDR3 is TGTGCCAGCAGTTTGGCGGGGGCCTACGAGCAGTACTTC.

This clone was counted once. The chain uses TRBV6-5 and TRBJ1-1, with a possible D match to TRBD1 (5 bases). V was cut by 4 bases and J by 6 bases, with 12 bases left in between. Germline values: CDR1 MNHEY, CDR2 SVGAGI. The CDR3 runs 13 residues. The chain's CDR3 is CASSSLGESEAFF. The CDR3 DNA follows: TGTGCCAGCAGTTCTCTGGGGGAGTCTGAAGCTTTCTTT.

The chain recombines TRBV5-1 with TRBJ1-5, with 8 bases lining up with TRBD1. V gave up 1 base and J gave up 4 bases; unmatched junction bases: 4. This CDR3 has 15 residues. Per the germline V gene, CDR1 is SGHRS and CDR2 is YFSETQ. The CDR3 sequence: CASSLLGQDNQPQHF. CDR3 bases: TGCGCCAGCAGCTTGTTGGGACAGGATAATCAGCCCCAGCATTTT.

The V gene is TRBV30, the J gene TRBJ2-5, with 7 positions matching TRBD2. After removal of 2 bases from V and 4 bases from J, the junction contained 10 bases not matched to a gene. Per the germline V gene, CDR1 is GTSNPN and CDR2 is SVGIG (reference sequence). This CDR3 region has 15 residues. The CDR3 DNA follows: TGTGCCTGGAGTCCCGGGGGGTCGTGGGGAGAGACCCAGTACTTC. It encodes CAWSPGGSWGETQYF.

The V and J genes are TRBV7-9 and TRBJ2-1; the match to TRBD1 covers 9 bases. The CDR3 consists of 16 residues. CDR1 SEHNR and CDR2 FQNEAQ come from the germline V gene (reference sequence). The V and J ends lost 5 bases and 8 bases, in that order; junction bases with no gene match: 13. This CDR3 reads CASSPPPDRGMDEQFF. The CDR3 DNA reads as TGTGCCAGCAGCCCCCCCCCGGACAGGGGTATGGATGAGCAGTTCTTC.

The chain recombines TRBV30 with TRBJ1-1, with D unclear. The CDR3 runs to 13 residues. Trimming left V 3 bases short and J 5 bases short, with 13 bases between. Per the germline V gene, CDR1 is GTSNPN and CDR2 is SVGIG (reference sequence). CDR3 sequence: CAWSGPSGTEAFF. In nucleotides, the CDR3 is TGTGCCTGGAGCGGACCCTCGGGAACTGAAGCTTTCTTT.

This CDR3 is CATYGGAKNIQYF. Here the CDR3 DNA reads TGTGCCACTTACGGGGGGGCCAAAAACATTCAGTACTTC. The chain employs TRBV28 and TRBJ2-4; 7 bases fit TRBD2. From germline, CDR1 is MDHEN and CDR2 SYDVKM. The V and J ends lost 10 bases and 1 base, in that order; junction bases with no gene match: 4. CDR3 length: 13 amino acids.